This TCR beta chain was sequenced for a study of technical replicates of blood from several donors (dated by TCRdb to between 2016 and 2019). The protocol used for the library was the immunoSEQ multiplex PCR assay. Not all clones reach the TCRdb copy of this immuneACCESS table, which keeps in-frame sequences only. Checked studies attribute under half of the gap to unresolved V genes and leave the rest unexplained. The table for this sample lists some 49,000 clones; 90% to 95% of them were counted only once. The ten largest clones capture about 3.7% of the sample. Notes on this clone: The antigen it recognizes is unknown. No much larger clone is present one base from it, and per-base qualities are unavailable.

The V end loses 6 bases and the J end loses 0 bases, and a stretch of 13 bases separates them. The CDR3 has 14 amino acids, counting the end cysteine and phenylalanine. Only the CDR3 region is kept as DNA, spanning 42 bases read in frame from base 1. CDR1 and CDR2 (SGHRS, YFSETQ) derive from the germline V gene. The sequencing sample was made of PBMCs. The chain uses TRBV5-1 and TRBJ2-7; the D segment could be TRBD2, given 5 matching bases. The sequence derives from a human donor in good health. Some clones in this sample may be carry-over from other donors' samples. The CDR3 region: CASTGGGSSYEQYF. The DNA sequence follows: TGCGCCAGCACAGGAGGCGGCAGCTCCTACGAGCAGTACTTC.